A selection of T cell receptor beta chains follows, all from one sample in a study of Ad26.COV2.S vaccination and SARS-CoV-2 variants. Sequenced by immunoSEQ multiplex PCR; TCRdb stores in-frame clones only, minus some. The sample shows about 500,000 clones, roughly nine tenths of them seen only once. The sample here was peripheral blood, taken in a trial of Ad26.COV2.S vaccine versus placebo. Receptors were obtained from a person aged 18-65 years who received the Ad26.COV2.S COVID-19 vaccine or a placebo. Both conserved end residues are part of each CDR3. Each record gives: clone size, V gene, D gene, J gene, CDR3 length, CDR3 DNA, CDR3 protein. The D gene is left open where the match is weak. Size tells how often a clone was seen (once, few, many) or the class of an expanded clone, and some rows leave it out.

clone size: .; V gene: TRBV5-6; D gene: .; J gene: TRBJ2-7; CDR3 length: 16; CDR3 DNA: TGTGCCAGCAGCTTGATGGAGGGGGGCTTAAAATACGAGCAGTACTTC; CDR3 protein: CASSLMEGGLKYEQYF
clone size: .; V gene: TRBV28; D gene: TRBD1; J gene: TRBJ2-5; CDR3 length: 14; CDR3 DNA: TGTGCCAACCGGGACAGGGGACAACAAGAGACCCAGTACTTC; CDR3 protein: CANRDRGQQETQYF
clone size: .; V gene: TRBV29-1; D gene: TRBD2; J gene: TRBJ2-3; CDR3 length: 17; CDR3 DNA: TGCAGCGCCGACGGGCTAGCGGGAGGACTTAGCACAGATACGCAGTATTTT; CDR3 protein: CSADGLAGGLSTDTQYF
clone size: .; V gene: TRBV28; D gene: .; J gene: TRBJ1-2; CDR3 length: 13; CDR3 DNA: TGTGCCAGCAGCGGGACCCCTAACTATGGCTACACCTTC; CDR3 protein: CASSGTPNYGYTF
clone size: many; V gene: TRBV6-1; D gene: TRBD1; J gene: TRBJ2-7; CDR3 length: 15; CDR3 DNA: TGTGCCAGCAGTGATAACCTAGGACAGGCCTACGAGCAGTACTTC; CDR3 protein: CASSDNLGQAYEQYF
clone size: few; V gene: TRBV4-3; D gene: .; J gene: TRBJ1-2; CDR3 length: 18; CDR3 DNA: TGCGCCAGCAGCCAAGAAGCACCGACAGTGACCCAGCCTGGAGGCTACACCTTC; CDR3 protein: CASSQEAPTVTQPGGYTF
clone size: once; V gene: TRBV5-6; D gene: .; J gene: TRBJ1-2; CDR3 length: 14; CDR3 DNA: TGTGCCAGCAGCTTGGCCGGGGGGGTCCATGGCTACACCTTC; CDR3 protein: CASSLAGGVHGYTF
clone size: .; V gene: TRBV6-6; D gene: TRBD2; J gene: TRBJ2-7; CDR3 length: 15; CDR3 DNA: TGTGCCAGCGGGGATATAGCGGGGGGGCTTTACGAGCAGTACTTC; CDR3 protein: CASGDIAGGLYEQYF
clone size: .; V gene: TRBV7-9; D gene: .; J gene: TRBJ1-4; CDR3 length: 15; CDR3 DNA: TGTGCCAGCAGCTTTCTCGGCGGCCTTAATGAAAAACTGTTTTTT; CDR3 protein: CASSFLGGLNEKLFF
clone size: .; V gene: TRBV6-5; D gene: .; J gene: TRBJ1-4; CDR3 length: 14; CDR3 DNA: TGTGCCAGCAGTTACTATGGAGGGAATGAAAAACTGTTTTTT; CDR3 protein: CASSYYGGNEKLFF
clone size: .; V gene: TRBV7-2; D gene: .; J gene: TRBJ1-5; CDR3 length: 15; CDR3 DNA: TGTGCCAGCAGCGAGGGCACGTCCCACAATCAGCCCCAGCATTTT; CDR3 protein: CASSEGTSHNQPQHF
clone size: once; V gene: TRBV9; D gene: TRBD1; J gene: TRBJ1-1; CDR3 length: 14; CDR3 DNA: TGTGCCAGCAGCGTGACGACAGGGAATGGTGAAGCTTTCTTT; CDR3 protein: CASSVTTGNGEAFF
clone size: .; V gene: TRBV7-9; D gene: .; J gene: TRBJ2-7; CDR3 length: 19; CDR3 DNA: TGTGCCAGCAGCTTTGTCCCCGTGAGTGGCAGGGAGTCACCCTACGAGCAGTACTTC; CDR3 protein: CASSFVPVSGRESPYEQYF
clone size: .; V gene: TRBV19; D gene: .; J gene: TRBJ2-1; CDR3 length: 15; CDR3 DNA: TGTGCCAGTAGTATCACCTTGACAGCTAACAATGAGCAGTTCTTC; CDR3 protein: CASSITLTANNEQFF
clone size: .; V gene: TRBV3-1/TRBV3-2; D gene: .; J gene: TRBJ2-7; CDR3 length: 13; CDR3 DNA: TGTGCCAGCAGCCAAGAACTAGCCTACGAGCAGTACTTC; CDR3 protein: CASSQELAYEQYF
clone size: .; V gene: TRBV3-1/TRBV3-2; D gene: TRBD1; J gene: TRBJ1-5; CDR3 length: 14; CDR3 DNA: TGTGCCAGCAGCCAAGGGACAGGCGCCCGGCCCCAGCATTTT; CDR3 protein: CASSQGTGARPQHF
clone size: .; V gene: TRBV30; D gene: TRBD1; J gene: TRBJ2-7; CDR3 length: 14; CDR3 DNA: TGTGCCTGGAACCAACAGGGGGTGGCCTACGAGCAGTACTTC; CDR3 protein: CAWNQQGVAYEQYF
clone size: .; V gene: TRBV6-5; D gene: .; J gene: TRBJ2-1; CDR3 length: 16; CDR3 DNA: TGTGCCAGCAGTTACGGAGGGGGCGGCTCCTACAATGAGCAGTTCTTC; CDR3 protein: CASSYGGGGSYNEQFF
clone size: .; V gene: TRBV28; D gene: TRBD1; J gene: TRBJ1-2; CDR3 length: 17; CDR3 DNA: TGTGCCAGCAGTTCTCCCCGACAGGGGGAAACTAACTATGGCTACACCTTC; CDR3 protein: CASSSPRQGETNYGYTF
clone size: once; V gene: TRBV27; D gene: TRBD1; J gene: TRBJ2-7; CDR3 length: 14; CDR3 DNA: TGTGCCACCCAACACCGGGACAGGGTGTCCGAGCAGTACTTC; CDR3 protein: CATQHRDRVSEQYF
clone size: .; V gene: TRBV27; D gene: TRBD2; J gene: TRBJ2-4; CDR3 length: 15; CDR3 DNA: TGTGCCAGCAGTAAGACTAGCAGGGCCAAAAACATTCAGTACTTC; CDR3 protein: CASSKTSRAKNIQYF
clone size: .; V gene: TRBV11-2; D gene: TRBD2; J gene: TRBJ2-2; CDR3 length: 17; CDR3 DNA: TGTGCCAGCAGCTCGTTCTTAGCGGGGGGAGTGAACGGGGAGCTGTTTTTT; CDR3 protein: CASSSFLAGGVNGELFF
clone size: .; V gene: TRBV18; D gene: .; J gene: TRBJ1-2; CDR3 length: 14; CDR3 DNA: TGTGCCAGCTCACCAGAGAGTTACCGAAATGGCTACACCTTC; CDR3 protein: CASSPESYRNGYTF
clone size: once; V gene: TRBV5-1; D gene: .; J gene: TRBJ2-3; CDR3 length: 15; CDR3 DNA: TGCGCCAGCAGCTTCAAGACTAGTTTCACAGATACGCAGTATTTT; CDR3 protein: CASSFKTSFTDTQYF
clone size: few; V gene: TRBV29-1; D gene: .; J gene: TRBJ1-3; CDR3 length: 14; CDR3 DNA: TGCAGCGCCCAACGGGGATTCTCTGGAAACACCATATATTTT; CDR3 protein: CSAQRGFSGNTIYF
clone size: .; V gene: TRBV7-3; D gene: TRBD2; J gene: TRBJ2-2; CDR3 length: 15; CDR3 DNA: TGTGCCAGCAGCTCCAATAGCGGGAGCACCGGGGAGCTGTTTTTT; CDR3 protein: CASSSNSGSTGELFF
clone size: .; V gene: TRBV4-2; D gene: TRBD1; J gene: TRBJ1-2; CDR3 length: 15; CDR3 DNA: TGTGCCAGCAGCCAAGACCGGGACAGGGGCTATGGCTACACCTTC; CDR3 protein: CASSQDRDRGYGYTF
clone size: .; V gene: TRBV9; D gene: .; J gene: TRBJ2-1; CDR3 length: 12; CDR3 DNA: TGTGCCAGCAGCGTAGGCTGGAGTGAGCAGTTCTTC; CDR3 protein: CASSVGWSEQFF
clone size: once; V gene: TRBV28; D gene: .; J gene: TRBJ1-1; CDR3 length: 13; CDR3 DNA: TGTGCCAGCCGCGGTAGGGTGAACACTGAAGCTTTCTTT; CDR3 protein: CASRGRVNTEAFF
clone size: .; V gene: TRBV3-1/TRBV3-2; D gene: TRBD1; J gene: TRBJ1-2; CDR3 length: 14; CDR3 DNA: TGTGCCAGCAGCGGACAGGTGTCTAACTATGGCTACACCTTC; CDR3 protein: CASSGQVSNYGYTF
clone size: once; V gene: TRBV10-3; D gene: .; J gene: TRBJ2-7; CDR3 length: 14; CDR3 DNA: TGTGCCATCAGTGATCGGAGTAGCTCCTACGAGCAGTACTTC; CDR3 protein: CAISDRSSSYEQYF
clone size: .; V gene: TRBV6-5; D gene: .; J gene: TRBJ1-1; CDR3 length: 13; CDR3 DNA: TGTGCCAGCAGTTACACGGATTTGACTGAAGCTTTCTTT; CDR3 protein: CASSYTDLTEAFF
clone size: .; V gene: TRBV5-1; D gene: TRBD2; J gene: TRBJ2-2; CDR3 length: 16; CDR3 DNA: TGCGCCAGCAGCTTGGGCGGGAGTTCTGGGGCCGGGGAGCTGTTTTTT; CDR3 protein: CASSLGGSSGAGELFF
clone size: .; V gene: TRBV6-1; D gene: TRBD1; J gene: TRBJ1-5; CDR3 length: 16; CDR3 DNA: TGTGCCAGCAGTGACCGACAGGGCTTGAGCAATCAGCCCCAGCATTTT; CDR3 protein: CASSDRQGLSNQPQHF
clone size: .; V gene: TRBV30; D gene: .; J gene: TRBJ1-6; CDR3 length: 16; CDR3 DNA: TGTGCCTGGAGCTATTCTCTCGGTTCCTATAATTCACCCCTCCACTTT; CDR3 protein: CAWSYSLGSYNSPLHF
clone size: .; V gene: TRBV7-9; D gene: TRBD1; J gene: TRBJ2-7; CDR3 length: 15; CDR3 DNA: TGTGCCAGCAGCTCACCGGGACAGGGGAATTACGAGCAGTACTTC; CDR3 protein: CASSSPGQGNYEQYF
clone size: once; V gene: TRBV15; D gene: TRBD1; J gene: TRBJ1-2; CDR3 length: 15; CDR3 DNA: TGTGCCACCAGCGGCCACGCCACTACAGGGGAGGGCTACACCTTC; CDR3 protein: CATSGHATTGEGYTF
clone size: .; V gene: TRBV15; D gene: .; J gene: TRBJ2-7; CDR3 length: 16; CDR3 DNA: TGTGCCACCAGCAGAGATCCGGGGGAAACCTCCTACGAGCAGTACTTC; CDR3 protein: CATSRDPGETSYEQYF
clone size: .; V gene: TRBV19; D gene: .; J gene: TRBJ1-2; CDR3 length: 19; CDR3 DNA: TGTGCCAGTAGTATCGCGGGAGCCGCCTCGGGGGCCCTTACTTATGGCTACACCTTC; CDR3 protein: CASSIAGAASGALTYGYTF
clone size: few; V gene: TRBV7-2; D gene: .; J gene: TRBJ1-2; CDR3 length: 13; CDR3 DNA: TGTGCCAGCAGCTTATCAGGGCTGCGTGGCTACACCTTC; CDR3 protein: CASSLSGLRGYTF
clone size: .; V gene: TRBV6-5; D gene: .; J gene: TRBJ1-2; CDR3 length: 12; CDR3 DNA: TGTGCCAGCAGTTACTTTTCAGGTGGCTACACCTTC; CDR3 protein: CASSYFSGGYTF
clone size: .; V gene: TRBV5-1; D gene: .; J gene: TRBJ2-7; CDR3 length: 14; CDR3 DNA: TGCGCCAGCAGCTTGGGACCTACACGCTACGAGCAGTACTTC; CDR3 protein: CASSLGPTRYEQYF
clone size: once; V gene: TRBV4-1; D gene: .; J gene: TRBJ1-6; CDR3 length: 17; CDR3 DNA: TGCGCCAGCAGCCAAACCCTGGGGCGACAGGTTAATTCACCCCTCCACTTT; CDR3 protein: CASSQTLGRQVNSPLHF
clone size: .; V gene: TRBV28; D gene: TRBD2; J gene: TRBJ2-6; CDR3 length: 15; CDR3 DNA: TGTGCCACCTCCGGGGAGGGTTCTGGGGCCAACGTCCTGACTTTC; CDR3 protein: CATSGEGSGANVLTF
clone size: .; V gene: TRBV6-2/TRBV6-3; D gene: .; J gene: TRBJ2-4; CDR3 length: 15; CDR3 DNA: TGTGCCAGCAGTTACTCGAGGGACTTCAAAAACATTCAGTACTTC; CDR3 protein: CASSYSRDFKNIQYF
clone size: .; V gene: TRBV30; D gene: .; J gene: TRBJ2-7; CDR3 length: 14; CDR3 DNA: TGTGCCTCCCAACAGGGAGGAGGGGGACTCGAGCAGTACTTC; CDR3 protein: CASQQGGGGLEQYF
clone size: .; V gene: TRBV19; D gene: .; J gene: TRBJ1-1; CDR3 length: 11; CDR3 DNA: TGTGCCAGTACCGCTCGGGGGCGAGCTTTCTTT; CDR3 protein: CASTARGRAFF
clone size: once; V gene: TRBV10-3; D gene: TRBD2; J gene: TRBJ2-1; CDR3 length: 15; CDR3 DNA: TGTGCCATCAGGGCCGAGAGCGGGAGCTCGAATGAGCAGTTCTTC; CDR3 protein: CAIRAESGSSNEQFF
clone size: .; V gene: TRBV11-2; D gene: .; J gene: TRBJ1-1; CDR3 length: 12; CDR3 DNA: TGTGCCAGCAGCCCGCGCAGCCTTGAAGCTTTCTTT; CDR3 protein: CASSPRSLEAFF
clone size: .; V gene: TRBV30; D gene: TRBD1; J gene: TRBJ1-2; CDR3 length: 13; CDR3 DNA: TGTGCCTGGAGGGACAGGGCCCCCGATGGCTACACCTTC; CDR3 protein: CAWRDRAPDGYTF
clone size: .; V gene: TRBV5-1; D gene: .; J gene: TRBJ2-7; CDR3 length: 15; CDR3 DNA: TGCGCCAGCAGCTTGGGGGCCTCCGGCGGCCACGAGCAGTACTTC; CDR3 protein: CASSLGASGGHEQYF
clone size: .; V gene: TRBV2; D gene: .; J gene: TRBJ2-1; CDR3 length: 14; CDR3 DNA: TGTGCCAGCAGTGACCGGGTCGCTGGGCCTGAGCAGTTCTTC; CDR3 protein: CASSDRVAGPEQFF
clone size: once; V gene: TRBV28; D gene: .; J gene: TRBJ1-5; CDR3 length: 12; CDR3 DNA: TGTGCCAGCAGTTTTTCATATCAGCCCCAGCATTTT; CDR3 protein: CASSFSYQPQHF
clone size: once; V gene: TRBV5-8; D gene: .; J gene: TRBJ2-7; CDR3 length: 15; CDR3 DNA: TGTGCCAGCAGCTTGGTCGGGGGCGGGACGGGAGAGCAGTACTTC; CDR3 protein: CASSLVGGGTGEQYF
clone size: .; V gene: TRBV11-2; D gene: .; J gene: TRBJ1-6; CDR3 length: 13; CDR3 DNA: TGTGCCAGCAGCTTAGATACTCCCAGGCCCCTCCACTTT; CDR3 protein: CASSLDTPRPLHF
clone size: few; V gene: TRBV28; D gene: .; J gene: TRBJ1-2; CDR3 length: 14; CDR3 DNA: TGTGCCAGCAGTGGGCCGTGGAGGGACTATGGCTACACCTTC; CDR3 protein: CASSGPWRDYGYTF
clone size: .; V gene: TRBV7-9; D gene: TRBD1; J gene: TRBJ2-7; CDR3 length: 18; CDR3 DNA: TGTGCCAGCAGCCTACGATCAAAGGACAGGGGAAAGGGTTACGAGCAGTACTTC; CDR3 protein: CASSLRSKDRGKGYEQYF